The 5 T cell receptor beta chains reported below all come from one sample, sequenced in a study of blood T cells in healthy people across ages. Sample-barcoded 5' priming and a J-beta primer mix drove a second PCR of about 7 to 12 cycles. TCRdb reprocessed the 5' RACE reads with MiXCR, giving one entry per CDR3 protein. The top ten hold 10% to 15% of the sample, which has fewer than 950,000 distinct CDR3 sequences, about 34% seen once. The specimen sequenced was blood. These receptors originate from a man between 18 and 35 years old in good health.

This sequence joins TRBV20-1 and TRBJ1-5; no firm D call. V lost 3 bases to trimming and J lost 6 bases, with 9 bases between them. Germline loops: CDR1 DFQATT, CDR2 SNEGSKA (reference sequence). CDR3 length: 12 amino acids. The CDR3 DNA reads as TGCAGTGCTAGCTTGTACGGTCAGCCCCAGCATTTT. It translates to CSASLYGQPQHF.

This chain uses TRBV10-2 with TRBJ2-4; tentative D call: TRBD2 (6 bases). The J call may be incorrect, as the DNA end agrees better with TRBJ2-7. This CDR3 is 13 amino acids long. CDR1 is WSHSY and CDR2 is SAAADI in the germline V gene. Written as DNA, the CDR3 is TGCGCCAGCAGTGAGTTAGGGACTTACGAGCAGTACTTC. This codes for CASSELGTYEQYF.

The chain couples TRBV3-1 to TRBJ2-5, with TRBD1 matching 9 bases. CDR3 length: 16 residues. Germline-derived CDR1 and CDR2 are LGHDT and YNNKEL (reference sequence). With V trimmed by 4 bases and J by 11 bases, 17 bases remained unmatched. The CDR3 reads CASSPQTGGWDNEQYF. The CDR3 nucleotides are TGTGCCAGCAGCCCCCAAACAGGGGGCTGGGATAATGAGCAGTACTTC.

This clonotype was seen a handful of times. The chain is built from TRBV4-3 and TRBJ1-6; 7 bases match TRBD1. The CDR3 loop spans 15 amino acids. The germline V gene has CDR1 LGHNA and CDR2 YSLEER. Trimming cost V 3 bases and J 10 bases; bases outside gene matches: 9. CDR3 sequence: CASSQTDRAGSPLHF. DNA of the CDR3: TGCGCCAGCAGCCAGACTGACAGGGCAGGCTCACCCCTCCACTTT.

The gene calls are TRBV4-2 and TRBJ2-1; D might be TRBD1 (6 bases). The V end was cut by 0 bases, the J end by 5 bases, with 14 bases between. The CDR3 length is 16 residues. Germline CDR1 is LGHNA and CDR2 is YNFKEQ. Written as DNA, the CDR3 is TGTGCCAGCAGCCAAGAATGGGGGCAGGGCAACAATGAGCAGTTCTTC. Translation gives CASSQEWGQGNNEQFF.